The sequence of this T cell receptor beta chain was determined in a study of blood T cell repertoires in COVID-19. Study in general: The study drew acute and convalescent COVID-19 samples from the United States, Italy and Spain.

This CDR3 region has 15 residues. The V end lost 4 bases, the J end lost 8 bases, and 20 bases lay between the germline ends. CDR1 and CDR2 from the germline V gene are SGHTA and FQGNSA. Clones were sequenced by immunoSEQ multiplex PCR, and TCRdb holds only the in-frame ones, with some missing. The table shows around 620,000 clones, with 70% to 90% occurring only once. Material for sequencing was peripheral blood. The TCR comes from a woman aged 18-29 years with acute or convalescent COVID-19. This chain uses TRBV7-2 with TRBJ1-2; no reliable D call. CDR3 sequence (DNA): TGTGCCAGCAGCTCCTCCCCCCCTAACCTTTTGGGCTACACCTTC. Translated, it gives CASSSSPPNLLGYTF.